These 5 T cell receptor beta chains were all obtained from the same sample, sequenced in a study of early T cells in non-severe SARS-CoV-2 infection. TCRdb re-analysed the 5' RACE reads in MiXCR, keeping a single row per CDR3 protein. The data show around 83,000 distinct CDR3 sequences, about 10% seen once. Here the sequenced sample was whole blood, taken at baseline. These receptors were collected from an adult who was a healthcare worker with PCR-confirmed SARS-CoV-2 infection or an uninfected control (not recorded which).

This clonotype has only a few counts. The gene calls are TRBV6-4 and TRBJ2-1, with D perhaps TRBD2 (7 bases). Germline V gene data show CDR1 as MRHNA and CDR2 as SNTAGT. The V end lost 10 bases, the J end lost 8 bases, and 21 bases lay between the germline ends. The CDR3 runs 14 residues. Here the CDR3 DNA reads TGTGCCATCTGTGGGTCGTTCGGGGGGCATGAGCAGTTCTTC. It is translated as CAICGSFGGHEQFF.

The CDR3 sequence is CASSLQTEQYF. CDR3 DNA: TGTGCCAGCAGCTTACAGACCGAGCAGTACTTC. V usage is TRBV7-9 and J usage is TRBJ2-7; D gene ambiguous. Looked up from germline, CDR1 is SEHNR and CDR2 is FQNEAQ (reference sequence). The length of the CDR3 is 11 residues. The V and J ends lost 2 bases and 6 bases respectively, with 5 bases between them.

J is TRBJ2-1 and V is TRBV10-3; 13 bases match TRBD2. CDR1 and CDR2 from the germline V gene are ENHRY and SYGVKD. The J segment lost 0 bases and the V segment lost 10 bases, leaving 12 bases of the junction unmatched. The CDR3 consists of 18 residues. CDR3 loop: CASIETSGRLSSYNEQFF. DNA for the CDR3: TGTGCCAGCATAGAGACTAGCGGGAGGCTCAGCTCCTACAATGAGCAGTTCTTC.

The V call is TRBV15, the J call TRBJ1-1, with no clear D. With 5 bases removed from V and 7 bases from J, the gap between germline ends came to 14 bases. This CDR3 comprises 13 residues. The germline CDR1 and CDR2 sequences are LNHNV and YYDKDF (reference sequence). CDR3: CATSSLPRREAFF. CDR3 DNA: TGTGCCACCAGCTCTCTACCCAGGCGTGAAGCTTTCTTT.

This clonotype was counted ten times or more. The rearrangement links TRBV6-4 to TRBJ1-1; tentative D call: TRBD1 (6 bases). Germline V gives CDR1 MRHNA, CDR2 SNTAGT. V shed 6 bases and J shed 1 base, with 9 bases lying between them. The CDR3 is made up of 13 amino acids. The CDR3 bases are TGTGCCAGCAGACAGGACAGGAACACTGAAGCTTTCTTT. Translation: CASRQDRNTEAFF.